One and the same sample provided the 10 T cell receptor beta chains below, sequenced in a study of cytomegalovirus exposure and HLA in healthy donors. Vbeta (60) and Jbeta (13) primers were used in the PCR. Repertoires were generated with immunoSEQ multiplex PCR, while TCRdb's copy carries only in-frame clones and drops some. The sample has 110,000 or so clones, roughly 15% seen once. The sequenced sample consisted of PBMCs. The receptor set was obtained from a female donor in good health and CMV-seronegative.

This clone appeared a few times. This chain uses TRBV6-5 with TRBJ2-6, with a weak D call TRBD1 (6 bases). The ends were cut back, 6 bases at V and 4 bases at J, with 13 bases in the middle. Per germline, CDR1 MNHEY and CDR2 SVGAGI. This CDR3 spans 15 amino acids. The CDR3 loop reads CASSKQGAGANVLTF. The CDR3 region has the DNA TGTGCCAGCAGCAAACAGGGTGCCGGGGCCAACGTCCTGACTTTC.

This clone was observed a few times. The CDR3 DNA is TGCAGCGTTGAGGGCAGAGGGCCAGATCGGGGTACGCAGTATTTT. Encoded protein: CSVEGRGPDRGTQYF. The genes are TRBV29-1 and TRBJ2-3; tentatively, D is TRBD2 (5 bases). Deletions cut 3 bases from V and 8 bases from J, with 21 bases between. The CDR3 extends over 15 amino acids. Germline lookup yields CDR1 SQVTM and CDR2 ANQGSEA.

This clone came up a few times. The rearrangement links TRBV7-3 to TRBJ2-1; 11 nucleotides line up with TRBD2. CDR3 length: 17 amino acids. Unmatched junction bases numbered 4, after V lost 1 base and J lost 2 bases. Germline V CDR1 and CDR2: SGHTA, FQGTGA. In nucleotides, the CDR3 is TGTGCCAGCAGCTTAAAGACTAGCGGGACCACCTACAATGAGCAGTTCTTC. This encodes CASSLKTSGTTYNEQFF. Complete variable domain (other parts from reference TRBV7-3 and TRBJ2-1): GAGVSQTPSNKVTEKGKYVELRCDPISGHTALYWYRQSLGQGPEFLIYFQGTGAADDSGLPNDRFFAVRPEGSVSTLKIQRTERGDSAVYLCASSLKTSGTTYNEQFFGPGTRLTVL.

V and J are TRBV7-6 and TRBJ1-4; 8 nucleotides align to TRBD1. Trimming removed 4 bases from V and 2 bases from J; junction bases left unmatched: 6. The V gene's germline CDR1 is SGHVS and CDR2 FNYEAQ. The CDR3 has 16 amino acids. The CDR3 sequence is CASSSLRQGTNEKLFF. CDR3 bases: TGTGCCAGCAGCTCCCTAAGACAGGGGACTAATGAAAAACTGTTTTTT.

V gene TRBV5-4 combines with J gene TRBJ1-2, with 7 bases lining up with TRBD1. From germline, CDR1 is SGHNT and CDR2 YYREEE (reference sequence). Trimming at V came to 3 bases and at J to 3 bases, leaving 5 bases not matched to a gene. The CDR3 totals 14 residues. CDR3 amino acids: CASSWDRTYYGYTF. CDR3 coding DNA: TGTGCCAGCAGCTGGGACAGAACCTACTATGGCTACACCTTC.

The count of this clone is one. J is TRBJ2-3 and V is TRBV28, with 10 bases matching TRBD1. V was clipped by 6 bases and J by 3 bases; unmatched bases: 6. The CDR3 consists of 15 residues. CDR1 and CDR2 from the germline V gene are MDHEN and SYDVKM. The CDR3 loop reads CASRLGQGETDTQYF. As DNA, the CDR3 is TGTGCCAGCAGACTAGGACAGGGGGAGACAGATACGCAGTATTTT. Full variable domain (missing parts from reference TRBV28 and TRBJ2-3): DVKVTQSSRYLVKRTGEKVFLECVQDMDHENMFWYRQDPGLGLRLIYFSYDVKMKEKGDIPEGYSVSREKKERFSLILESASTNQTSMYLCASRLGQGETDTQYFGPGTRLTVL.

This clone was detected a few times. The chain uses TRBV29-1 and TRBJ2-1, with D tentatively TRBD2 (5 bases). Looked up from germline, CDR1 is SQVTM and CDR2 is ANQGSEA. V lost 0 bases, J lost 7 bases, and 10 bases lay in between. This CDR3 region has 13 residues. CDR3 bases: TGCAGCGTTGAAGACCCCACTAGGAATGAGCAGTTCTTC. Protein product: CSVEDPTRNEQFF.

This clone was seen more than once but under ten times. J is TRBJ1-4 and V is TRBV5-1; D remains unclear. Per germline, CDR1 SGHRS and CDR2 YFSETQ. The CDR3 covers 14 residues. With 0 bases removed from V and 5 bases from J, the gap between germline ends came to 8 bases. The CDR3 here is CASSLGRENEKLFF. As DNA, the CDR3 is TGCGCCAGCAGCTTGGGTCGGGAAAATGAAAAACTGTTTTTT.

This clone has a handful of counts. The chain is built from TRBV20-1 and TRBJ2-7; a possible D gene is TRBD1 (5 bases). The CDR3 sequence is 11 residues long. Germline CDR1 is DFQATT and CDR2 is SNEGSKA (reference sequence). The V end lost 6 bases, the J end lost 4 bases, and 10 bases lay between the germline ends. The CDR3 reads CSAWGEYEQYF. The CDR3 region has the DNA TGCAGTGCGTGGGGCGAGTACGAGCAGTACTTC.

The V gene is TRBV5-6, the J gene TRBJ1-2; D is unclear. This CDR3 contains 12 residues. Trimming cost V 4 bases and J 0 bases, with 4 bases left between them. Germline loops: CDR1 SGHDT, CDR2 YYEEEE. Here the CDR3 reads CASSAANYGYTF. The CDR3 DNA is TGTGCCAGCAGCGCAGCTAACTATGGCTACACCTTC.